Sequencing of this T cell receptor (beta chain) was carried out in a study of T cells after posttransplantation cyclophosphamide. The method was immunoSEQ multiplex PCR; TCRdb's version includes in-frame clones alone and lacks a portion of them. The sample records about 66,000 clones, around 95% being singletons. This CDR3 comprises 14 residues. CDR1 is MNHNS, CDR2 SASEGT, per germline. V dropped 2 bases and J dropped 2 bases, with 9 bases sitting between them. Peripheral blood was collected from the related graft donor on the marrow donation day. The rearrangement links TRBV6-1 to TRBJ1-1; D not resolved. Sequencing was performed on PBMCs. The receptor comes from a woman aged 25-40 years in good health and a related stem cell transplant donor. The DNA of the CDR3 is TGTGCCAGCAGTGAAACGGCTAGAAACACTGAAGCTTTCTTT. Translating gives CASSETARNTEAFF.